Presented here are 4 T cell receptor beta chains from one specimen sequenced in a study of T cell responses to AZD1222 COVID-19 vaccine. TCRdb's copy holds only in-frame clones and misses some; the assay was immunoSEQ multiplex PCR. The table records about 88,000 clones, roughly nine tenths of them present only once. The source was peripheral blood, collected 28 days after the second AZD1222 dose. The receptors were gathered from an adult who received the AZD1222 COVID-19 vaccine.

The chain has TRBV14 and TRBJ2-2, with 10 positions matching TRBD1. Trimming took 3 bases from V and 6 from J; bases not matched to a gene: 4. The germline gives CDR1 SGHDN, CDR2 FVKESK. CDR3 length equals 15 residues. The CDR3 region has the DNA TGTGCCAGCAGCCAGACAGGGGGCGCCTCCGGGGAGCTGTTTTTT. Residues: CASSQTGGASGELFF.

The chain couples TRBV15 to TRBJ1-4; D may be TRBD1 (6 bases). The germline V gene encodes CDR1 LNHNV and CDR2 YYDKDF (reference sequence). CDR3 length: 16 residues. Trimming pared 0 bases from V and 13 bases from J, leaving 21 bases between. The CDR3 DNA reads as TGTGCCACCAGCAGAGACCATGGGACACCCGAAGGGGGACTGTTTTTT. Translated, it gives CATSRDHGTPEGGLFF.

This clone was recorded only once. The genes are TRBV7-2 and TRBJ1-2, with D possibly matching TRBD1 (5 bases). Germline V gene lookup returns CDR1 SGHTA and CDR2 FQGNSA. The CDR3 length is 13 residues. V was shortened by 4 bases and J by 4 bases, with 10 bases between the two germline ends. CDR3 nucleotide sequence: TGTGCCAGCAGCTCAGGACAAGGCTATGGCTACACCTTC. Translated: CASSSGQGYGYTF.

This clone was seen a few times. The chain combines TRBV3-1 (or the pseudogene TRBV3-2) with TRBJ2-2; D is perhaps TRBD2 (6 bases). Germline V gene data show CDR1 as LGHDT and CDR2 as YNNKEL (reference sequence). The CDR3 is made up of 15 amino acids. Trimming left V 4 bases short and J 7 bases short, with 16 bases between. Here the CDR3 reads CASSPRDSSGGELFF. In DNA form, the CDR3 reads TGTGCCAGCAGCCCTAGGGACTCCTCGGGCGGGGAGCTGTTTTTT.